The T cell receptor (beta chain) under discussion was sequenced for a study of blood T cell repertoires in COVID-19. Study summary: Spain, Italy and the United States supplied samples that represented acute and convalescent COVID-19. In each case, the material was cDNA or gDNA derived from T cells, B-cell-depleted T cells, or PBMCs.

The V gene lost 6 bases and the J gene lost 5 bases, with 18 bases spanning the gap. There are 14 residues in the CDR3. Germline values: CDR1 SGHRS, CDR2 YFSETQ. In the source study's methods: Cell counts per sample came from amplifying reference gene primers. TCRdb's copy holds only in-frame clones and misses some; the assay was immunoSEQ multiplex PCR. That table is the source of V, J and clone size, and D and trimming were worked out from the DNA. The table has roughly 260,000 clones, roughly nine tenths seen once. The material sequenced was peripheral blood. This clonotype was sampled from a man in his 60s who had recovered from COVID-19. The chain recombines TRBV5-1 with TRBJ2-7; TRBD2 is a possible D gene (6 bases). Written as DNA, the CDR3 is TGCGCCAGCAAGGTTTCCTCGGGGGTCCACGAGCAGTACTTC. Amino acid sequence: CASKVSSGVHEQYF.